The rows below give T cell receptor beta chains drawn from one sample of a study of memory CD4+ T cells and cytomegalovirus serostatus. The assay was immunoSEQ multiplex PCR, and TCRdb's table has in-frame clones only and misses some. The sample contains about 47,000 clones, about 74% of which appear only once. Sequenced material: memory CD4+ T cells from blood. These receptors came from an adult in good health and CMV-seropositive. Each CDR3 is given with its conserved first and last residue. Fields, in order: V gene, D gene, clone size, J gene, CDR3 protein, CDR3 DNA. A D gene is named only where the DNA matches it firmly. Expanded clones are given a class, and other clones once, few, many or no size at all.

TRBV29-1	NA	NA	TRBJ1-3	CSVEDTGSGNTIYF	TGCAGCGTTGAAGACACAGGATCTGGAAACACCATATATTTT
TRBV28	NA	NA	TRBJ1-5	CATTRGSEGQPQHF	TGTGCCACCACCCGGGGAAGTGAGGGGCAGCCCCAGCATTTT
TRBV7-2	NA	NA	TRBJ1-5	CASSPELVKPQHF	TGTGCCAGCAGCCCCGAGTTAGTGAAGCCCCAGCATTTT
TRBV2	NA	NA	TRBJ1-5	CASSEPTGYQPQHF	TGTGCCAGCAGTGAACCCACAGGATACCAGCCCCAGCATTTT
TRBV2	NA	NA	TRBJ1-6	CASSGPRGADSPLHF	TGTGCCAGCAGTGGCCCCCGGGGGGCAGATTCACCCCTCCACTTT
TRBV5-1	NA	medium-sized	TRBJ1-6	CASSLDLPYNSPLHF	TGCGCCAGCAGCTTGGACCTCCCTTATAATTCACCCCTCCACTTT
TRBV5-6	NA	NA	TRBJ2-3	CASSLERPEVAQYF	TGTGCCAGCAGCTTGGAACGTCCCGAGGTGGCGCAGTATTTT
TRBV5-1	NA	once	TRBJ2-7	CASRLGSGTSYEQYF	TGCGCCAGCAGATTGGGCTCAGGGACCTCTTACGAGCAGTACTTC
TRBV13	NA	NA	TRBJ1-1	CASSLGSGTGQAFF	TGTGCCAGCAGCTTAGGTAGTGGTACAGGCCAAGCTTTCTTT
TRBV2	TRBD2	NA	TRBJ2-5	CASSVGGETQYF	TGTGCCAGCAGTGTGGGGGGGGAGACCCAGTACTTC
TRBV5-1	NA	NA	TRBJ1-6	CASSPEQGPRDSPLHF	TGCGCCAGCAGCCCAGAGCAGGGGCCTAGGGATTCACCCCTCCACTTT
TRBV5-4	NA	NA	TRBJ2-1	CASSLVPLYNEQFF	TGTGCCAGCAGCTTGGTTCCCCTCTACAATGAGCAGTTCTTC
TRBV18	NA	NA	TRBJ2-3	CASSRTPSTDTQYF	TGTGCCAGCTCACGGACACCTAGCACAGATACGCAGTATTTT
TRBV7-7	NA	few	TRBJ1-6	CASSNGPNSPLHF	TGTGCTAGCAGCAACGGGCCGAATTCACCCCTCCACTTT
TRBV4-1	NA	NA	TRBJ2-2	CASSQGLTEAGELFF	TGCGCCAGCAGCCAAGGGTTGACAGAAGCCGGGGAGCTGTTTTTT
TRBV19	NA	NA	TRBJ1-5	CASSISTETGQPQHF	TGTGCCAGTAGTATATCCACTGAAACCGGGCAGCCCCAGCATTTT
TRBV20-1	NA	NA	TRBJ2-5	CSARRGETQYF	TGCAGTGCTAGACGGGGAGAGACCCAGTACTTC
TRBV5-6	TRBD2	NA	TRBJ2-1	CASSFYVTGGHSYNEQFF	TGTGCCAGCAGCTTTTACGTAACGGGGGGGCACTCCTACAATGAGCAGTTCTTC
TRBV11-2	NA	NA	TRBJ2-1	CASSLGGLLGNEQFF	TGTGCCAGCAGCTTAGGGGGGCTCCTCGGCAATGAGCAGTTCTTC
TRBV7-9	TRBD1	NA	TRBJ2-1	CASSRLTGDEQFF	TGTGCCAGCAGCCGCCTGACAGGGGATGAGCAGTTCTTC
TRBV9	NA	NA	TRBJ1-3	CASSVAADTIYF	TGTGCCAGCAGCGTAGCGGCAGACACCATATATTTT
TRBV18	TRBD1	NA	TRBJ1-2	CASSPLQGEANYGYTF	TGTGCCAGCTCACCCTTGCAGGGGGAGGCTAACTATGGCTACACCTTC
TRBV5-1	TRBD1	once	TRBJ1-1	CASSMGQGETEAFF	TGCGCCAGCAGCATGGGACAGGGGGAGACTGAAGCTTTCTTT
TRBV4-1	TRBD1	NA	TRBJ1-3	CASSQVGTVSGNTIYF	TGCGCCAGCAGCCAAGTTGGGACAGTCTCTGGAAACACCATATATTTT
TRBV2	TRBD1	once	TRBJ2-2	CASKPTGGTGELFF	TGTGCCAGCAAACCGACAGGGGGCACCGGGGAGCTGTTTTTT
TRBV7-9	TRBD1	NA	TRBJ2-2	CASSQARGLHTGELFF	TGTGCCAGCAGCCAGGCCAGGGGGCTTCACACCGGGGAGCTGTTTTTT
TRBV7-8	TRBD1	NA	TRBJ1-2	CASSPGQGIGGYTF	TGTGCCAGCAGCCCGGGACAGGGAATAGGCGGCTACACCTTC
TRBV5-1	NA	NA	TRBJ2-1	CASSLDYNNEQFF	TGCGCCAGCAGCTTGGACTACAACAATGAGCAGTTCTTC
TRBV11-3	NA	NA	TRBJ2-3	CASSLGPSSTDTQYF	TGTGCCAGCAGCTTAGGGCCTTCGAGCACAGATACGCAGTATTTT
TRBV7-2	NA	NA	TRBJ1-2	CASSPAAQGYYGYTF	TGTGCCAGCAGCCCCGCCGCACAGGGCTACTATGGCTACACCTTC
TRBV7-2	TRBD1	few	TRBJ2-7	CASSFRDRTYEQYF	TGTGCCAGCAGCTTCCGGGACAGGACCTACGAGCAGTACTTC
TRBV14	TRBD1	few	TRBJ2-2	CASSQDPVRGLSGELFF	TGTGCCAGCAGCCAAGATCCCGTCAGGGGGCTGAGCGGGGAGCTGTTTTTT
TRBV11-1	NA	NA	TRBJ2-5	CASSGRLSQETQYF	TGTGCCAGCAGCGGCCGGCTATCTCAAGAGACCCAGTACTTC
TRBV7-9	NA	NA	TRBJ1-5	CASSLEGEDQPQHF	TGTGCCAGCAGCTTGGAGGGTGAGGATCAGCCCCAGCATTTT
TRBV6-1	NA	NA	TRBJ1-3	CASRRVGSGNTIYF	TGTGCCAGCAGGAGGGTGGGATCTGGAAACACCATATATTTT
TRBV5-4	TRBD1	NA	TRBJ2-1	CASSPNRGLATYNEQFF	TGTGCCAGCAGCCCTAACAGGGGTTTGGCGACCTACAATGAGCAGTTCTTC
TRBV2	NA	NA	TRBJ2-5	CASRADQGETQYF	TGTGCCAGCAGGGCCGACCAGGGAGAGACCCAGTACTTC
TRBV19	TRBD1	NA	TRBJ1-1	CASSIRRDRGLNTEAFF	TGTGCCAGTAGTATCCGTCGGGACAGGGGATTGAACACTGAAGCTTTCTTT
TRBV7-8	TRBD1	NA	TRBJ1-4	CASSLRDRGRGKLFF	TGTGCCAGCAGCTTAAGAGACAGGGGGCGCGGAAAACTGTTTTTT
TRBV7-2	NA	NA	TRBJ1-2	CASSLVGGNDVYGYTF	TGTGCCAGCAGCTTAGTTGGCGGAAACGACGTATATGGCTACACCTTC
TRBV7-8	NA	NA	TRBJ2-1	CASSLGGTYNEQFF	TGTGCCAGCAGCTTAGGAGGGACTTACAATGAGCAGTTCTTC
TRBV6-1	NA	once	TRBJ1-5	CASSEGPGHSNQPQHF	TGTGCCAGCAGTGAAGGGCCAGGCCATAGCAATCAGCCCCAGCATTTT
TRBV5-8	NA	NA	TRBJ1-5	CASSQKQGGHF	TGTGCCAGCAGCCAGAAGCAGGGTGGGCATTTT
TRBV6-1	TRBD2	NA	TRBJ2-7	CASRGTSGALEYF	TGTGCCAGCAGGGGGACTAGCGGGGCCTTGGAGTACTTC
TRBV19	NA	NA	TRBJ2-1	CASSIGRGGWEQFF	TGTGCCAGTAGTATAGGCAGAGGTGGTTGGGAGCAGTTCTTC
TRBV5-8	NA	NA	TRBJ1-4	CASSFFGRRNEKLFF	TGTGCCAGCAGCTTTTTTGGCAGGAGAAATGAAAAACTGTTTTTT
TRBV6-1	NA	NA	TRBJ1-3	CASSEYRGFLNTIYF	TGTGCCAGCAGTGAATACCGGGGCTTTTTAAACACCATATATTTT
TRBV5-1	NA	few	TRBJ2-7	CASSSGLTTYEQYF	TGCGCCAGCAGCTCTGGACTAACCACCTACGAGCAGTACTTC
TRBV6-6	NA	NA	TRBJ1-1	CASSYSGVSTEAFF	TGTGCCAGCAGTTACTCGGGGGTTTCAACTGAAGCTTTCTTT
TRBV6-5	TRBD1	NA	TRBJ1-1	CASATRDRPNTEAFF	TGTGCCAGCGCTACGCGGGACAGACCGAACACTGAAGCTTTCTTT
TRBV25-1	NA	NA	TRBJ2-5	CASSLRGDPETQYF	TGTGCCAGCAGCTTGCGGGGAGACCCAGAGACCCAGTACTTC
TRBV10-1	NA	few	TRBJ1-1	CASSESSGSDTEAFF	TGCGCCAGCAGTGAGTCGTCGGGTTCGGACACTGAAGCTTTCTTT
TRBV19	TRBD2	NA	TRBJ2-1	CASSIIGGISYNEQFF	TGTGCCAGTAGTATAATCGGGGGGATCTCCTACAATGAGCAGTTCTTC
TRBV5-5	NA	NA	TRBJ1-1	CASSPWGHLNTEAFF	TGTGCCAGCAGCCCATGGGGACATTTGAACACTGAAGCTTTCTTT
TRBV5-1	NA	NA	TRBJ2-7	CASSLADSSYEQYF	TGCGCCAGCAGCTTGGCCGACAGCTCCTACGAGCAGTACTTC
TRBV5-6	TRBD1	NA	TRBJ2-5	CASSLDIQTGGGFQETQYF	TGTGCCAGCAGCTTGGACATACAAACAGGGGGCGGATTTCAAGAGACCCAGTACTTC
TRBV27	TRBD1	NA	TRBJ2-3	CASSLSPGQGPDTQYF	TGTGCCAGCAGTTTATCACCGGGACAGGGTCCAGATACGCAGTATTTT
TRBV10-1	NA	NA	TRBJ1-3	CATSDTGTSGNTIYF	TGCGCCACCTCAGACACAGGGACCTCTGGAAACACCATATATTTT